What follows are 28 T cell receptor beta chains derived from one specimen sequenced in a study of OX40 agonist ivuxolimab in advanced cancers. Assay: immunoSEQ multiplex PCR; the TCRdb copy retains only in-frame clones and omits some. The top ten clones hold roughly 11% of a sample with roughly 79,000 clones, roughly 90% of them seen once. Material: CD4+ or CD8+ T cells sorted from blood, obtained in a trial of the OX40 agonist ivuxolimab. Receptors originate from an adult with an advanced solid tumor such as melanoma, head and neck, liver or kidney cancer.

The chain combines TRBV9 with TRBJ2-6; D unclear. The CDR3 extends over 17 amino acids. Per germline, CDR1 SGDLS and CDR2 YYNGEE. V was cut by 0 bases and J by 2 bases, with 12 bases left in between. CDR3: CASSVDPSFAGANVLTF. Written as DNA, the CDR3 is TGTGCCAGCAGCGTAGACCCCAGTTTTGCTGGGGCCAACGTCCTGACTTTC.

This clone was detected only once. The V and J genes are TRBV4-3 and TRBJ1-2; perhaps TRBD1 as D (6 bases). Germline values: CDR1 LGHNA, CDR2 YSLEER. V gave up 0 bases and J gave up 0 bases, with 11 bases separating them. CDR3 size: 16 residues. CDR3 sequence reads: CASSQDWPGANYGYTF. The CDR3 region has the DNA TGCGCCAGCAGCCAAGATTGGCCAGGGGCTAACTATGGCTACACCTTC.

This clone was detected once. The rearrangement uses TRBV27 and TRBJ1-2, with 8 bases that match TRBD1. This CDR3 comprises 15 residues. V dropped 4 bases and J dropped 0; count of bases not matched to a gene: 4. Germline CDR1 is MNHEY and CDR2 is SMNVEV (reference sequence). The DNA of the CDR3 is TGTGCCAGCAGTTCACTACAGGGGGCTAACTATGGCTACACCTTC. Translating gives CASSSLQGANYGYTF.

The chain carries TRBV27 and TRBJ1-2; D is possibly TRBD1 (5 bases). V was trimmed by 5 bases and J by 5 bases, leaving 12 bases between them. The germline CDR1 and CDR2 sequences are MNHEY and SMNVEV (reference sequence). The CDR3 runs to 13 residues. CDR3 bases: TGTGCCAGCAGTCCGGGGACGGTTTATGGCTACACCTTC. Amino acid sequence: CASSPGTVYGYTF.

This chain links TRBV7-3 with TRBJ2-1, with 8 positions matching TRBD2. Germline V lookup: CDR1 SGHTA, CDR2 FQGTGA. There are 16 residues in the CDR3. Unmatched junction bases numbered 11, after V lost 1 base and J lost 9 bases. The CDR3 DNA sequence: TGTGCCAGCAGCTTAAATCGAGACGGGGGGGCCGGTGAGCAGTTCTTC. Protein: CASSLNRDGGAGEQFF. Variable domain in full (rest from reference TRBV7-3 and TRBJ2-1): GAGVSQTPSNKVTEKGKYVELRCDPISGHTALYWYRQSLGQGPEFLIYFQGTGAADDSGLPNDRFFAVRPEGSVSTLKIQRTERGDSAVYLCASSLNRDGGAGEQFFGPGTRLTVL.

This rearrangement joins TRBV19 to TRBJ2-7, with TRBD1 matching over 11 bases. V lost 3 bases to trimming and J lost 4 bases; unmatched junction nucleotides: 2. CDR1 and CDR2 (germline): LNHDA, SQIVND (reference sequence). The CDR3 contains 14 residues. CDR3 in DNA: TGTGCCAGTAGTATGGGACAGGGGGGGTACGAGCAGTACTTC. Its protein is CASSMGQGGYEQYF. The full variable domain, its missing parts supplied by reference TRBV19 and TRBJ2-7, is DGGITQSPKYLFRKEGQNVTLSCEQNLNHDAMYWYRQDPGQGLRLIYYSQIVNDFQKGDIAEGYSVSREKKESFPLTVTSAQKNPTAFYLCASSMGQGGYEQYFGPGTRLTVT.

The chain carries TRBV6-1 and TRBJ1-5, with 9 bases fitting TRBD1. Looked up from germline, CDR1 is MNHNS and CDR2 is SASEGT. The CDR3 loop spans 15 amino acids. The trim removed 6 bases at V and 4 bases at J, leaving 7 bases unmatched. The CDR3 loop is CASSYGTGSNQPQHF. The CDR3 region has the DNA TGTGCCAGCAGCTACGGGACAGGGTCTAATCAGCCCCAGCATTTT.

V is TRBV28 and J is TRBJ1-1; D not certain. The CDR3 covers 17 residues. Germline CDR1 and CDR2: MDHEN and SYDVKM. V lost 3 bases to trimming and J lost 0 bases, with 17 bases between them. The CDR3 coding sequence is TGTGCCAGCAGTTTTTCCCGGGCCGCCGCGATGAACACTGAAGCTTTCTTT. Translation gives CASSFSRAAAMNTEAFF.

This clone came up once. The chain links TRBV29-1 to TRBJ1-1; D possibly corresponds to TRBD1 (5 bases). Germline V gene sequence: CDR1 SQVTM, CDR2 ANQGSEA. Trimming removed 5 bases at V and 1 base at J, with 14 bases between. The CDR3 is 14 amino acids. The CDR3 DNA is TGCAGCGTTTTTTCCAGGGCATCGAACACTGAAGCTTTCTTT. This encodes CSVFSRASNTEAFF.

The chain carries TRBV14 and TRBJ2-7; D is unclear. The ends were cut back, 0 bases at V and 6 bases at J, with 6 bases in the middle. In germline, CDR1 is SGHDN, CDR2 FVKESK. The CDR3 spans 12 residues. CDR3 in DNA: TGTGCCAGCAGCCAAGATTATCTCGAGCAGTACTTC. As protein: CASSQDYLEQYF.

The chain employs TRBV30 and TRBJ1-1; D is perhaps TRBD1 (5 bases). Looked up from germline, CDR1 is GTSNPN and CDR2 is SVGIG (reference sequence). This CDR3 is built from 13 residues. Trimming shortened V by 4 bases and J by 5 bases, and 14 bases separated the two germline ends. CDR3 in amino acids: CAWNKMGGTEAFF. The CDR3 nucleotides read TGTGCCTGGAATAAGATGGGGGGAACTGAAGCTTTCTTT. The full variable domain, completed using reference TRBV30 and TRBJ1-1, is SQTIHQWPATLVQPVGSPLSLECTVEGTSNPNLYWYRQAAGRGLQLLFYSVGIGQISSEVPQNLSASRPQDRQFILSSKKLLLSDSGFYLCAWNKMGGTEAFFGQGTRLTVV.

This chain links TRBV29-1 with TRBJ2-1; D is tentatively TRBD1 or TRBD2 (5 bases each). The ends were cut back, 6 bases at V and 6 bases at J, with 12 bases in the middle. There are 12 residues in the CDR3. The germline gives CDR1 SQVTM, CDR2 ANQGSEA. CDR3 loop: CSVLGPSNEQFF. The CDR3 DNA reads as TGCAGCGTCTTGGGACCGAGCAATGAGCAGTTCTTC.

This sequence joins TRBV6-1 and TRBJ2-2, with no clear D. Trimming cost V 6 bases and J 1 base, with 6 bases left between them. The CDR3 covers 13 residues. Germline V lookup: CDR1 MNHNS, CDR2 SASEGT. The DNA of the CDR3 is TGTGCCAGCAGCCCAGGGAACACCGGGGAGCTGTTTTTT. Its protein product is CASSPGNTGELFF.

The chain couples TRBV9 to TRBJ2-1; no clear D. This CDR3 comprises 11 residues. V was shortened by 3 bases and J by 10 bases, with 8 bases between the two germline ends. CDR1 is SGDLS and CDR2 is YYNGEE in the germline V gene. The CDR3 bases are TGTGCCAGCAGCGACATAGGGGAGCAGTTCTTC. This translates into CASSDIGEQFF. The whole variable domain, remainder taken from reference TRBV9 and TRBJ2-1, is DSGVTQTPKHLITATGQRVTLRCSPRSGDLSVYWYQQSLDQGLQFLIQYYNGEERAKGNILERFSAQQFPDLHSELNLSSLELGDSALYFCASSDIGEQFFGPGTRLTVL.

This chain links TRBV19 with TRBJ1-1; 7 bases map to TRBD1. This CDR3 has 14 amino acids. Trimming removed 3 bases from V and 2 bases from J; junction bases left unmatched: 3. The germline gives CDR1 LNHDA, CDR2 SQIVND (reference sequence). The CDR3 DNA reads TGTGCCAGTAGTATGGGACAGACAAACACTGAAGCTTTCTTT. Translated: CASSMGQTNTEAFF.

The chain uses TRBV11-3 and TRBJ2-7; TRBD1 might be the D (5 bases). Germline V gene sequence: CDR1 SGHNT, CDR2 YENEEA. CDR3 length equals 15 residues. The V end lost 5 bases, the J end lost 0 bases, and 14 bases lay between the germline ends. The chain's CDR3 is CASSIGAVSSYEQYF. The CDR3 DNA follows: TGTGCCAGCAGCATTGGGGCGGTGAGCTCCTACGAGCAGTACTTC.

The chain combines TRBV5-6 with TRBJ2-1; D might be TRBD2 (6 bases). Germline V gives CDR1 SGHDT, CDR2 YYEEEE. V was pared by 6 bases and J by 4 bases, with 26 bases between. The CDR3 totals 18 residues. The CDR3 coding sequence is TGTGCCAGCAACCCGGCCGACGAGCAGGGCGGGGTTTACAATGAGCAGTTCTTC. Residues: CASNPADEQGGVYNEQFF.

This chain links TRBV7-9 with TRBJ2-5, with TRBD2 matching over 8 bases. The CDR3 has 17 amino acids. The trim removed 5 bases at V and 3 bases at J, leaving 14 bases unmatched. The germline gives CDR1 SEHNR, CDR2 FQNEAQ (reference sequence). Here the CDR3 DNA reads TGTGCCAGCAGCCGCGGGGATAGCGGGGTAATAAAAGAGACCCAGTACTTC. Its protein product is CASSRGDSGVIKETQYF. The full variable domain, completed using reference TRBV7-9 and TRBJ2-5, is DTGVSQNPRHKITKRGQNVTFRCDPISEHNRLYWYRQTLGQGPEFLTYFQNEAQLEKSRLLSDRFSAERPKGSFSTLEIQRTEQGDSAMYLCASSRGDSGVIKETQYFGPGTRLLVL.

V gene TRBV7-6 combines with J gene TRBJ2-1; 12 bases are shared with TRBD1. Trimming at V came to 5 bases and at J to 8 bases, leaving 13 bases not matched to a gene. From germline, CDR1 is SGHVS and CDR2 FNYEAQ. The CDR3 is made up of 17 amino acids. In DNA form, the CDR3 reads TGTGCCAGCAGCCCCGCCCCCGGGACAGGGGGCTATGATGAGCAGTTCTTC. It encodes CASSPAPGTGGYDEQFF.

This chain uses TRBV7-9 with TRBJ2-2, with unresolved D. The CDR3 is made up of 11 amino acids. The germline CDR1 and CDR2 sequences are SEHNR and FQNEAQ (reference sequence). Trimming took off 3 bases at V and 8 bases at J, with 4 bases between the two ends. CDR3 DNA sequence: TGTGCCAGCAGCTTCACGGGGGAGCTGTTTTTT. Residues: CASSFTGELFF.

The gene calls are TRBV11-2 and TRBJ1-1, with D possibly TRBD1 on 5 matching bases. Germline assignment: CDR1 SGHAT and CDR2 FQNNGV. The CDR3 length is 15 residues. V was shortened by 2 bases and J by 3 bases, with 13 bases between the two germline ends. CDR3 protein: CASSLFRARDTEAFF. The CDR3 DNA reads as TGTGCCAGCAGCTTATTCAGGGCACGGGACACTGAAGCTTTCTTT.

This sequence joins TRBV6-1 and TRBJ1-2; maybe TRBD1 (5 bases). The CDR3 is 13 amino acids. Germline assignment: CDR1 MNHNS and CDR2 SASEGT. V dropped 11 bases and J dropped 7 bases, with 20 bases sitting between them. This chain's CDR3 is CASGPPTRLGYTF. As DNA, the CDR3 is TGTGCCTCGGGGCCCCCAACGAGGCTTGGCTACACCTTC.

The chain joins TRBV9 to TRBJ1-2; maybe TRBD1 (5 bases). The V gene lost 0 bases and the J gene lost 6 bases, with 18 bases spanning the gap. The germline CDR1 and CDR2 sequences are SGDLS and YYNGEE. The length of the CDR3 is 16 residues. The CDR3 here is CASSVGTTEYVHGYTF. The DNA of the CDR3 is TGTGCCAGCAGCGTAGGGACAACTGAGTATGTCCATGGCTACACCTTC.

This chain joins TRBV4-1 and TRBJ2-3, with 9 bases that match TRBD2. CDR3 length: 16 amino acids. V shed 3 bases, J shed 2 bases, and the junction held 6 bases outside the gene matches. From germline, CDR1 is MGHRA and CDR2 YSYEKL. The CDR3: CASSHRLAGDTDTQYF. The DNA for the CDR3 is TGCGCCAGCAGCCACCGGTTAGCGGGGGACACAGATACGCAGTATTTT.

V gene TRBV2 combines with J gene TRBJ2-3, with D tentatively TRBD2 (6 bases). The CDR3 contains 14 residues. Germline V gives CDR1 SNHLY, CDR2 FYNNEI. Trimming cost V 6 bases and J 4 bases, with 14 bases left between them. For the CDR3, the DNA is TGTGCCAGCAGGGGCGGGGTGGGGGCAGATACGCAGTATTTT. Its translation is CASRGGVGADTQYF.

The chain uses TRBV15 and TRBJ2-7, with D perhaps matching TRBD1 (5 bases). Trimming pared 0 bases from V and 0 bases from J, leaving 9 bases between. CDR1 and CDR2 from the germline V gene are LNHNV and YYDKDF (reference sequence). The CDR3 runs 15 residues. Written as DNA, the CDR3 is TGTGCCACCAGCAGAGACAGGGTTAGCTCCTACGAGCAGTACTTC. Translated, it gives CATSRDRVSSYEQYF.

The rearrangement uses TRBV10-3 and TRBJ2-1; 7 positions agree with TRBD2. J gave up 4 bases and V 7 bases, and 7 bases lay outside the gene matches. The CDR3 has 14 amino acids. Germline V gene data show CDR1 as ENHRY and CDR2 as SYGVKD. Here the CDR3 reads CAIKVAGVYNEQFF. CDR3 DNA sequence: TGTGCCATCAAGGTAGCGGGTGTATACAATGAGCAGTTCTTC.

V and J are TRBV10-1 and TRBJ2-7, with a weak D call TRBD1 (6 bases). CDR1 and CDR2 (germline): WNHNN, SYGVQD (reference sequence). The V end lost 6 bases, the J end lost 3 bases, and 15 bases lay between the germline ends. This CDR3 is built from 14 residues. CDR3 residues: CASRKDRRLYEQYF. The DNA of the CDR3 is TGCGCCAGCAGGAAAGACAGGCGGCTCTACGAGCAGTACTTC.